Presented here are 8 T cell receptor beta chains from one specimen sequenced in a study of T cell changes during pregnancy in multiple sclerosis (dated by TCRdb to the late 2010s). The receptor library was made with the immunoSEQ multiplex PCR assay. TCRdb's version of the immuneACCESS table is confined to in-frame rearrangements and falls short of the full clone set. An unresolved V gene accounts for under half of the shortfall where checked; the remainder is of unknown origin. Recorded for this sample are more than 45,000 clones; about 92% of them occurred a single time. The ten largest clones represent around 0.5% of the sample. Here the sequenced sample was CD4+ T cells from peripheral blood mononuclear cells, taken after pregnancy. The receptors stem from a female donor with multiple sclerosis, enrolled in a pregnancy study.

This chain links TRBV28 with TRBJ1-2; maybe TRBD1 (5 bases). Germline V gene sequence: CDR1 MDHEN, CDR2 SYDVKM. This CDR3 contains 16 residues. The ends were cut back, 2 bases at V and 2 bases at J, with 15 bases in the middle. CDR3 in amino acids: CASSLTFYRGNYGYTF. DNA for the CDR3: TGTGCCAGCAGTTTAACGTTTTATCGGGGGAACTATGGCTACACCTTC.

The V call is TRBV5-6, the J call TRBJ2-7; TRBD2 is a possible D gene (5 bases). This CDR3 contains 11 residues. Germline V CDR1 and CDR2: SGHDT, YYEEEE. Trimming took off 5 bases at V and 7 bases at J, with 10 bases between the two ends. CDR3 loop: CASRGSGEQYF. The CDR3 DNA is TGTGCCAGCAGGGGCTCGGGAGAGCAGTACTTC. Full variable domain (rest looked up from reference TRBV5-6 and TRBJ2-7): DAGVTQSPTHLIKTRGQQVTLRCSPKSGHDTVSWYQQALGQGPQFIFQYYEEEERQRGNFPDRFSGHQFPNYSSELNVNALLLGDSALYLCASRGSGEQYFGPGTRLTVT.

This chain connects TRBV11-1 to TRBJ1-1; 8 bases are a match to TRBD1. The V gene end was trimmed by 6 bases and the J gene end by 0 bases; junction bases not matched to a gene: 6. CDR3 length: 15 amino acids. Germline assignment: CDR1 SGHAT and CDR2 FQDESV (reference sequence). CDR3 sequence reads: CASRRQGLMNTEAFF. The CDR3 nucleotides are TGTGCCAGCAGACGACAGGGGTTAATGAACACTGAAGCTTTCTTT.

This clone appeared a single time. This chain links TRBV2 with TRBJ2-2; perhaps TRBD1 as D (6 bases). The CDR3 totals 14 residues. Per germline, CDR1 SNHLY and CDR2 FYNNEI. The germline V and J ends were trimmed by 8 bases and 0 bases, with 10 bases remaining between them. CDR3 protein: CASEGHTNTGELFF. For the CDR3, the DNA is TGTGCCAGCGAGGGACATACGAACACCGGGGAGCTGTTTTTT.

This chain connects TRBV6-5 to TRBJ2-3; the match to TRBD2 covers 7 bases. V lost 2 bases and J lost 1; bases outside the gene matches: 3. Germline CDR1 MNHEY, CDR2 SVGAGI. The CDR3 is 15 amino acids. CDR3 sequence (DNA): TGTGCCAGCAGTTACGGGGGGGTCGGCACAGATACGCAGTATTTT. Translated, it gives CASSYGGVGTDTQYF.

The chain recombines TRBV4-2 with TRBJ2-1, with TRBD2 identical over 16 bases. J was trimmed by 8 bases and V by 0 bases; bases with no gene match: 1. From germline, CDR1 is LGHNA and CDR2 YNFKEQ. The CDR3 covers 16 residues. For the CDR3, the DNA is TGTGCCAGCAGCCAAGACGGGACTAGCGGGAGGGATGAGCAGTTCTTC. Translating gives CASSQDGTSGRDEQFF.

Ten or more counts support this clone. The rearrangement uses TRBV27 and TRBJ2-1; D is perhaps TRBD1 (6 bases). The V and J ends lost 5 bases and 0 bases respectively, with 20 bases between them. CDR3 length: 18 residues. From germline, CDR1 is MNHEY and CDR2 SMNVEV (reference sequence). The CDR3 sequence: CASSLTGGLSGSYNEQFF. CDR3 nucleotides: TGTGCCAGCAGTCTGACAGGAGGACTGAGCGGCTCCTACAATGAGCAGTTCTTC.

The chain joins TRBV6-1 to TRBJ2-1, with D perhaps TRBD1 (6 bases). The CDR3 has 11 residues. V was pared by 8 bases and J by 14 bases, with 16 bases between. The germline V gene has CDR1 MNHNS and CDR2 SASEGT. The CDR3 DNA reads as TGTGCCAGCGGCACAGGGAGAGGGGAGTTCTTC. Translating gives CASGTGRGEFF.